One sample yielded the 16 T cell receptor beta chains listed below, sequenced in a study of blood T cell repertoires in COVID-19. Clones were sequenced by immunoSEQ multiplex PCR, and TCRdb holds only the in-frame ones, with some missing. The data hold 85,000 to 100,000 clones, with 80% observed a single time. The sample comprised peripheral blood. These receptors were taken from a middle-aged man who had recovered from COVID-19.

This clone was observed a few times. The CDR3 here is CASVVQVALAGTQYF. Here the CDR3 DNA reads TGTGCCAGTGTTGTGCAGGTCGCCCTTGCAGGTACGCAGTATTTT. The gene calls are TRBV6-5 and TRBJ2-3; D remains unclear. The V gene's germline CDR1 is MNHEY and CDR2 SVGAGI. Trimming cost V 9 bases and J 8 bases, with 24 bases left between them. This CDR3 has 15 residues.

This clone was detected only once. This chain joins TRBV6-5 and TRBJ1-5; D is unclear. V lost 4 bases and J 0 bases, leaving 10 bases between the germline ends. The CDR3 has 15 residues. Germline V gene sequence: CDR1 MNHEY, CDR2 SVGAGI. The CDR3 sequence is CASSLQPDSNQPQHF. CDR3 coding DNA: TGTGCCAGCAGTTTACAACCCGATAGCAATCAGCCCCAGCATTTT.

This clone was observed a handful of times. CDR3 DNA: TGTGCCAGCAGCCCTGAAGGGGTGAGCTCCTACGAGCAGTACTTC. Amino acids: CASSPEGVSSYEQYF. The V call is TRBV7-9, the J call TRBJ2-7; D is possibly TRBD1 (5 bases). Germline CDR1 reads SEHNR; CDR2 reads FQNEAQ (reference sequence). V was trimmed by 5 bases and J by 0 bases, leaving 14 bases between them. The CDR3 consists of 15 residues.

The chain joins TRBV9 to TRBJ1-1; weak D call: TRBD1 (5 bases). Germline-derived CDR1 and CDR2 are SGDLS and YYNGEE. V gave up 4 bases and J gave up 5 bases, with 15 bases separating them. This CDR3 spans 14 amino acids. The CDR3 loop reads CASSRRGGVTEAFF. In nucleotides, the CDR3 is TGTGCCAGCAGCCGCCGCGGAGGGGTGACTGAAGCTTTCTTT.

This chain connects TRBV18 to TRBJ2-6, with a tentative D call TRBD2 (5 bases). This CDR3 contains 13 residues. The V end was cut by 3 bases, the J end by 12 bases, with 12 bases between. Germline CDR1 reads KGHSH; CDR2 reads LQKENI. The chain's CDR3 is CASSPGRDLVLTF. CDR3 sequence (DNA): TGTGCCAGCTCACCCGGACGGGATCTCGTCCTGACTTTC.

The chain joins TRBV3-1 (or the pseudogene TRBV3-2) to TRBJ1-6; D might be TRBD1 (6 bases). This CDR3 region has 16 residues. The V end was cut by 1 base, the J end by 9 bases, with 16 bases between. Germline CDR1 is LGHDT and CDR2 is YNNKEL (reference sequence). The CDR3 region is CASSQAIQGGGSPLHF. Written as DNA, the CDR3 is TGTGCCAGCAGCCAAGCAATTCAGGGAGGGGGTTCACCCCTCCACTTT.

The rearrangement uses TRBV5-4 and TRBJ2-7; 7 nucleotides line up with TRBD2. The germline CDR1 and CDR2 sequences are SGHNT and YYREEE (reference sequence). The CDR3 runs 14 residues. V shed 5 bases, J shed 2 bases, and the junction held 7 bases outside the gene matches. The CDR3, as DNA: TGTGCCAGCAGTTTCGGGGGGACGACCTACGAGCAGTACTTC. Its protein product is CASSFGGTTYEQYF. The full variable domain, rest sourced from reference TRBV5-4 and TRBJ2-7, is ETGVTQSPTHLIKTRGQQVTLRCSSQSGHNTVSWYQQALGQGPQFIFQYYREEENGRGNFPPRFSGLQFPNYSSELNVNALELDDSALYLCASSFGGTTYEQYFGPGTRLTVT.

The chain uses TRBV4-3 and TRBJ2-2; 11 nucleotides agree with TRBD2. V gave up 0 bases and J gave up 5 bases; unmatched junction bases: 2. CDR1 LGHNA and CDR2 YSLEER come from the germline V gene. The length of the CDR3 is 16 residues. The CDR3 sequence: CASSQDGTSGTGELFF. DNA of the CDR3: TGCGCCAGCAGCCAAGATGGGACTAGCGGTACCGGGGAGCTGTTTTTT.

The J gene is TRBJ2-7, the V gene TRBV27, with 7 bases lining up with TRBD2. Losses at the gene ends were 0 bases for V and 6 bases for J; bases not matched to a gene: 14. The germline V gene encodes CDR1 MNHEY and CDR2 SMNVEV (reference sequence). The CDR3 is 17 amino acids. The CDR3: CASSLSSGRATQGEQYF. DNA of the CDR3: TGTGCCAGCAGTTTATCATCTGGGAGGGCCACGCAGGGCGAGCAGTACTTC.

A few counts support this clone. The genes are TRBV7-9 and TRBJ1-2; D unresolved. Trimming cost V 1 base and J 3 bases, with 9 bases left between them. CDR3 length: 14 amino acids. Germline V gene sequence: CDR1 SEHNR, CDR2 FQNEAQ (reference sequence). In DNA, the CDR3 is TGTGCCAGCAGCTTAGATCAGGAGGACTATGGCTACACCTTC. It specifies CASSLDQEDYGYTF.

This clone occurred once. The chain carries TRBV7-3 and TRBJ1-1; D is possibly TRBD1 (5 bases). Trimming left V 4 bases short and J 1 base short, with 7 bases between. Germline assignment: CDR1 SGHTA and CDR2 FQGTGA. The CDR3 is made up of 13 amino acids. The CDR3 sequence is CASSSDRNTEAFF. DNA of the CDR3: TGTGCCAGCAGCTCCGACAGGAACACTGAAGCTTTCTTT. The full variable domain, with the rest looked up from reference TRBV7-3 and TRBJ1-1, is GAGVSQTPSNKVTEKGKYVELRCDPISGHTALYWYRQSLGQGPEFLIYFQGTGAADDSGLPNDRFFAVRPEGSVSTLKIQRTERGDSAVYLCASSSDRNTEAFFGQGTRLTVV.

V usage is TRBV7-3 and J usage is TRBJ2-3; TRBD1 agrees at 8 bases. CDR3 length: 16 residues. The germline CDR1 and CDR2 sequences are SGHTA and FQGTGA. J was trimmed by 4 bases and V by 0 bases; bases with no gene match: 6. The chain's CDR3 is CASSLTGTGGPDTQYF. The CDR3 coding sequence is TGTGCCAGCAGCTTAACCGGAACAGGGGGTCCAGATACGCAGTATTTT. Looking up the rest from reference TRBV7-3 and TRBJ2-3 gives the full variable domain: GAGVSQTPSNKVTEKGKYVELRCDPISGHTALYWYRQSLGQGPEFLIYFQGTGAADDSGLPNDRFFAVRPEGSVSTLKIQRTERGDSAVYLCASSLTGTGGPDTQYFGPGTRLTVL.

The chain combines TRBV21-1 with TRBJ2-7; TRBD2 is the table's D call and was not checked against the DNA. TRBV21-1 is shown as a pseudogene. The CDR3 is 15 amino acids. The chain's CDR3 is CASSKARGFSDEQYF. CDR3 bases: TGTGCCAGCAGCAAAGCCCGTGGCTTCAGCGACGAGCAGTACTTC.

The CDR3 DNA is TGTGCCAGCAGCTTAGTCGTCCCAGCCACGGGAGGGCGGAAAGAGACCCAGTACTTC. It yields the protein CASSLVVPATGGRKETQYF. The chain combines TRBV7-2 with TRBJ2-5; 8 positions match TRBD2. With V trimmed by 1 base and J by 3 bases, 16 bases remained unmatched. Germline CDR1 reads SGHTA; CDR2 reads FQGNSA. The CDR3 spans 19 residues.

This chain uses TRBV18 with TRBJ1-1, with D perhaps TRBD1 (5 bases). The germline V gene encodes CDR1 KGHSH and CDR2 LQKENI. This CDR3 is 14 amino acids long. V was cut by 5 bases and J by 3 bases, with 13 bases left in between. CDR3 region: CASSEDSSYTEAFF. CDR3 bases: TGTGCCAGCTCAGAAGACAGTTCTTACACTGAAGCTTTCTTT.

CDR3 nucleotides: TGTGCCAGCAGCGTCGCAGGGGGGCCCTCTGGGGCCAACGTCCTGACTTTC. This translates into CASSVAGGPSGANVLTF. This chain joins TRBV9 and TRBJ2-6; possible D gene TRBD1, 7 bases. The CDR3 length is 17 residues. V lost 2 bases and J lost 0, with 12 bases in between. Germline V gene sequence: CDR1 SGDLS, CDR2 YYNGEE.